This TCR beta chain was identified in a study of control samples from healthy donors and cancer patients. Libraries were prepared by immunoSEQ multiplex PCR; TCRdb keeps only in-frame clonotypes and omits some of them. Found here are 150,000 to 200,000 clones, 80% to 90% of them singletons; the top ten hold around 13%. The sample was blood. This receptor was taken from a man between 25 and 39 years old in good health.

The CDR3 region has the DNA TGTGCCACCACAGACGGCCAGGGGTTCGAAAAACTGTTTTTT. Translation gives CATTDGQGFEKLFF. The V gene is TRBV15, the J gene TRBJ1-4, with D perhaps matching TRBD1 (6 bases). V dropped 7 bases and J dropped 8 bases, with 17 bases sitting between them. Looked up from germline, CDR1 is LNHNV and CDR2 is YYDKDF (reference sequence). CDR3 size: 14 residues.